The clone carrying this TCR beta chain was observed a handful of times. The data stem from a study of blood T cell repertoires in COVID-19. Data came from immunoSEQ multiplex PCR; TCRdb stores just in-frame clones and leaves some out. Of about 55,000 clones listed, 80% to 90% are singletons. The germline V gene encodes CDR1 SNHLY and CDR2 FYNNEI. V dropped 2 bases and J dropped 3; count of bases not matched to a gene: 11. This CDR3 contains 17 residues. The V gene is TRBV2, the J gene TRBJ2-7; 9 nucleotides agree with TRBD2. The material sequenced was peripheral blood. The clonotype originates from a man aged 35-49 years with COVID-19, enrolled during active disease. CDR3 sequence (DNA): TGTGCCAGCAGTGAAATGATTCTAGCGGGAAATATCTACGAGCAGTACTTC. Its protein is CASSEMILAGNIYEQYF.